These T cell receptor beta chains were read from a single sample in a study of vaccination and CD4 T cells after COVID-19. TCRdb re-called the PCR reads with MiXCR, one entry per CDR3 protein. The data hold some 9,300 distinct CDR3 sequences, with approximately 59% observed a single time. These receptors have no known antigen. Sequencing was performed on CD4+ T cells from blood, cultured in vitro. The origin of the receptors is a human donor who had recovered from COVID-19. Both conserved end residues are part of each CDR3. Fields, in order: D gene, V gene, J gene, clone size, CDR3 DNA, CDR3 protein. The D gene is left open where the match is weak. Clone size, where shown, is once, few, many, or a class for clones that have expanded.

d_call: .; v_call: TRBV20-1; j_call: TRBJ1-5; clone_size: .; cdr3_nt: TGCAGTACATTAACGGGTTCGGGGTTCGATCAGCCCCAGCATTTT; cdr3_aa: CSTLTGSGFDQPQHF
d_call: .; v_call: TRBV5-6; j_call: TRBJ1-1; clone_size: once; cdr3_nt: TGTGCCAGCAGGCTTGCCTCCGGGACACCGAACACTGAAGCTTTCTTT; cdr3_aa: CASRLASGTPNTEAFF
d_call: TRBD2; v_call: TRBV6-1; j_call: TRBJ2-7; clone_size: few; cdr3_nt: TGTGCCAGCGCGAAACGCGGGAGGGGGTACGAGCAGTACTTC; cdr3_aa: CASAKRGRGYEQYF
d_call: .; v_call: TRBV6-5; j_call: TRBJ1-4; clone_size: .; cdr3_nt: TGTGCCAGCAGTTACACCGGGACATCCTATGAAAAACTGTTTTTT; cdr3_aa: CASSYTGTSYEKLFF
d_call: TRBD1; v_call: TRBV20-1; j_call: TRBJ1-3; clone_size: few; cdr3_nt: TGCAGTGCTGAGACAGGGGGCGACTTGAACACCATATATTTT; cdr3_aa: CSAETGGDLNTIYF
d_call: TRBD1; v_call: TRBV6-5; j_call: TRBJ2-7; clone_size: .; cdr3_nt: TGTGCCAGCAGTTACGGGGACAGGGCCTACGAGCAGTACTTC; cdr3_aa: CASSYGDRAYEQYF
d_call: TRBD2; v_call: TRBV7-9; j_call: TRBJ2-1; clone_size: .; cdr3_nt: TGTGCCAGCAGCTCGTCTAGCGGGAGTGAATACAATGAGCAGTTCTTC; cdr3_aa: CASSSSSGSEYNEQFF
d_call: .; v_call: TRBV7-6; j_call: TRBJ1-1; clone_size: .; cdr3_nt: TGTGCCAGCAGCTCAAATGAGCGCCCTAGCACTGAAGCTTTCTTT; cdr3_aa: CASSSNERPSTEAFF
d_call: .; v_call: TRBV7-2; j_call: TRBJ2-1; clone_size: few; cdr3_nt: TGTGCCAGCAGCTTAGACACCCCCTACAATGAGCAGTTCTTC; cdr3_aa: CASSLDTPYNEQFF
d_call: TRBD2; v_call: TRBV28; j_call: TRBJ2-7; clone_size: .; cdr3_nt: TGTGCCAGCAGTTTACGGACTAGCGGGGCGACCTACGAGCAGTACTTC; cdr3_aa: CASSLRTSGATYEQYF
d_call: .; v_call: TRBV14; j_call: TRBJ1-1; clone_size: .; cdr3_nt: TGTGCCAGCAGCCAAGATCAGGTGGGAATTTCTGAAGCTTTCTTT; cdr3_aa: CASSQDQVGISEAFF
d_call: .; v_call: TRBV7-2; j_call: TRBJ2-5; clone_size: few; cdr3_nt: TGTGCCAGCAGCCTACGCACAACAGGGTTAGGGGAGACCCAGTACTTC; cdr3_aa: CASSLRTTGLGETQYF
d_call: TRBD1; v_call: TRBV6-1; j_call: TRBJ1-3; clone_size: few; cdr3_nt: TGTGCCAGCTGGGCCAGGGGGCTGAGAAACACCATATATTTT; cdr3_aa: CASWARGLRNTIYF
d_call: TRBD1; v_call: TRBV20-1; j_call: TRBJ2-7; clone_size: .; cdr3_nt: TGCAGTGCTGAGAAACCGGGACAGGAAAGGTACGAGCAGTACTTC; cdr3_aa: CSAEKPGQERYEQYF
d_call: .; v_call: TRBV7-2; j_call: TRBJ1-6; clone_size: .; cdr3_nt: TGTGCCAGCAGCTTAGTGACTGCCAACTCACCCCTCCACTTT; cdr3_aa: CASSLVTANSPLHF
d_call: TRBD1; v_call: TRBV20-1; j_call: TRBJ1-5; clone_size: .; cdr3_nt: TGCAGTGCTAAGCCGGGACAGGGTGTTATAGGCAATCAGCCCCAGCATTTT; cdr3_aa: CSAKPGQGVIGNQPQHF
d_call: TRBD1; v_call: TRBV6-5; j_call: TRBJ2-7; clone_size: .; cdr3_nt: TGTGCCAGCAGTTATCGACAGGGGACGAACGAGCAGTACTTC; cdr3_aa: CASSYRQGTNEQYF
d_call: TRBD1; v_call: TRBV7-6; j_call: TRBJ1-5; clone_size: .; cdr3_nt: TGTGCCAGCAGCTTAGAAGGCAGGGGGAACCAGCCCCAGCATTTT; cdr3_aa: CASSLEGRGNQPQHF
d_call: .; v_call: TRBV7-2; j_call: TRBJ1-2; clone_size: .; cdr3_nt: TGTGCCAGCAGCCCAATCGGGCCGAGAGCTAACTATGGCTACACCTTC; cdr3_aa: CASSPIGPRANYGYTF
d_call: .; v_call: TRBV27; j_call: TRBJ1-5; clone_size: .; cdr3_nt: TGTGCCAGCAGCTCCATGGGGAGACGGGACGATCCGCCCCAGCATTTT; cdr3_aa: CASSSMGRRDDPPQHF
d_call: TRBD1; v_call: TRBV19; j_call: TRBJ1-5; clone_size: .; cdr3_nt: TGTGCCAGTACTCGACAGGGTACCAATCAGCCCCAGCATTTT; cdr3_aa: CASTRQGTNQPQHF
d_call: .; v_call: TRBV7-2; j_call: TRBJ2-2; clone_size: .; cdr3_nt: TGTGCCAGCAGCCCCGCCGGGGAGCTGTTTTTT; cdr3_aa: CASSPAGELFF
d_call: TRBD1; v_call: TRBV19; j_call: TRBJ2-3; clone_size: few; cdr3_nt: TGTGCCAGTAGTGGGCCGGGGACAGGGGGCCATCCTAGCACAGATACGCAGTATTTT; cdr3_aa: CASSGPGTGGHPSTDTQYF
d_call: .; v_call: TRBV6-2/TRBV6-3; j_call: TRBJ2-5; clone_size: .; cdr3_nt: TGTGCCAGCAGTTACTCGATGGGCGGGTCAAGGGAGACCCAGTACTTC; cdr3_aa: CASSYSMGGSRETQYF
d_call: TRBD1; v_call: TRBV20-1; j_call: TRBJ1-5; clone_size: .; cdr3_nt: TGCAGTGCGGGGTCCGGGACAGGGGAAGGGACCCAGCATTTT; cdr3_aa: CSAGSGTGEGTQHF
d_call: TRBD1; v_call: TRBV12-5; j_call: TRBJ1-5; clone_size: .; cdr3_nt: TGTGCTAGTGGCCCGGGACAGGGGGCTTTGGGCAATCAGCCCCAGCATTTT; cdr3_aa: CASGPGQGALGNQPQHF
d_call: .; v_call: TRBV12-3/TRBV12-4; j_call: TRBJ1-1; clone_size: .; cdr3_nt: TGTGCCAGCAACCCCGGGGGCAAGAACACTGAAGCTTTCTTT; cdr3_aa: CASNPGGKNTEAFF
d_call: .; v_call: TRBV20-1; j_call: TRBJ1-1; clone_size: few; cdr3_nt: TGCAGTGCTAGATCAAGGACGAACACTGAAGCTTTCTTT; cdr3_aa: CSARSRTNTEAFF
d_call: TRBD2; v_call: TRBV2; j_call: TRBJ2-3; clone_size: .; cdr3_nt: TGTGCCAGCAGTCGACTAGCGGGAGCCCCGGAGTATTTT; cdr3_aa: CASSRLAGAPEYF
d_call: .; v_call: TRBV20-1; j_call: TRBJ2-2; clone_size: once; cdr3_nt: TGCAGTGCACGGACACAGGGGGGGGACACCGGGGAGCTGTTTTTT; cdr3_aa: CSARTQGGDTGELFF
d_call: .; v_call: TRBV6-1; j_call: TRBJ1-2; clone_size: .; cdr3_nt: TGTGCCACCCAGGTCTATATTGGGGTGATCTATGGCTACACCTTC; cdr3_aa: CATQVYIGVIYGYTF
d_call: TRBD1; v_call: TRBV20-1; j_call: TRBJ1-1; clone_size: .; cdr3_nt: TGCAGTGCTAGGAGGACAGGGGATCGTCTGGAAGCTTTCTTT; cdr3_aa: CSARRTGDRLEAFF
d_call: TRBD2; v_call: TRBV2; j_call: TRBJ2-2; clone_size: few; cdr3_nt: TGTGCCAGCGGTAAAGGACTAGCGGGAATGGGAACCGGGGAGCTGTTTTTT; cdr3_aa: CASGKGLAGMGTGELFF
d_call: .; v_call: TRBV7-3; j_call: TRBJ1-2; clone_size: few; cdr3_nt: TGTGCCAGCAGCCCATACCGCGGGAGCTATGGCTACACCTTC; cdr3_aa: CASSPYRGSYGYTF
d_call: .; v_call: TRBV7-2; j_call: TRBJ1-1; clone_size: .; cdr3_nt: TGTGCCAGCAGCTTGGGGCGAAACACTGAAGCTTTCTTT; cdr3_aa: CASSLGRNTEAFF
d_call: TRBD1; v_call: TRBV20-1; j_call: TRBJ1-2; clone_size: few; cdr3_nt: TGCAGTGCCCCCAGGGACAGGGAGTATGGCTACACCTTC; cdr3_aa: CSAPRDREYGYTF